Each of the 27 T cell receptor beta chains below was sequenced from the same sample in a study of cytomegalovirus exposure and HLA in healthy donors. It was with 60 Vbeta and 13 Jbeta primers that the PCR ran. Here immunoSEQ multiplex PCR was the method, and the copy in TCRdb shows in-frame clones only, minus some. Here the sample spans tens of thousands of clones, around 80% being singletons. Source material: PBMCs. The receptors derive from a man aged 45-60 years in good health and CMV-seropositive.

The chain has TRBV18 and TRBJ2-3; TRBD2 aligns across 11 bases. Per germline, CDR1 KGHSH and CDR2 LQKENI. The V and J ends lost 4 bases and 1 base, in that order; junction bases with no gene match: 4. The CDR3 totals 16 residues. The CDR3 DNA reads TGTGCCAGCTCACTTAGCGGGAGGGCCGGCACAGATACGCAGTATTTT. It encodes CASSLSGRAGTDTQYF.

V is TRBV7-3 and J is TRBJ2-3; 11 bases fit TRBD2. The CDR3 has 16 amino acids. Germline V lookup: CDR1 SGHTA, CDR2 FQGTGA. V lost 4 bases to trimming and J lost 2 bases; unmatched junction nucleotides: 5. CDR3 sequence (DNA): TGTGCCAGCAGCTATGGGACTAGCGGTCTCACAGATACGCAGTATTTT. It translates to CASSYGTSGLTDTQYF.

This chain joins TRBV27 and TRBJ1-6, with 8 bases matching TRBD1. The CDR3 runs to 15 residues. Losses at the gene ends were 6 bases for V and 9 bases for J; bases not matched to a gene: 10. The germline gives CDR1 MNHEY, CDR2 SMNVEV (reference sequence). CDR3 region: CASSLTQGAVSPLHF. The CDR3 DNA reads TGTGCCAGCAGCTTAACTCAGGGGGCGGTTTCACCCCTCCACTTT.

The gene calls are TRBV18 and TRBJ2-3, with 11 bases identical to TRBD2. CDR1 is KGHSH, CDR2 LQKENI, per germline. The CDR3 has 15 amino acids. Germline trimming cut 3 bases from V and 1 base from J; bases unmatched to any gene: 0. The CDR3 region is CASSPGLAGTDTQYF. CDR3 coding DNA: TGTGCCAGCTCACCGGGACTAGCGGGCACAGATACGCAGTATTTT.

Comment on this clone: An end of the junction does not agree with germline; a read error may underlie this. CDR3 nucleotides: TGTGCCAGCAGCTTAAGGAGTAACACTGAAGCTCTCTTT. Translation gives CASSLRSNTEALF. V usage is TRBV7-9 and J usage is TRBJ1-1; D is unclear. CDR1 SEHNR and CDR2 FQNEAQ come from the germline V gene (reference sequence). The CDR3 runs to 13 residues.

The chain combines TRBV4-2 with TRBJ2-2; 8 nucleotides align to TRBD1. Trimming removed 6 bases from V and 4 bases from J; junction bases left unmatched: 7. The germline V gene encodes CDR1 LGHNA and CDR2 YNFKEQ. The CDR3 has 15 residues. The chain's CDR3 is CASRARQGLTGELFF. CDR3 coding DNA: TGTGCCAGCAGAGCGAGACAGGGGCTCACCGGGGAGCTGTTTTTT.

The CDR3 region has the DNA TGTGCCAGCAGTCCCAAAGGAGCCAATGGCTACACCTTC. This translates into CASSPKGANGYTF. The gene calls are TRBV6-6 and TRBJ1-2; D remains ambiguous. Per germline, CDR1 MNHNY and CDR2 SVGAGI (reference sequence). This CDR3 contains 13 residues. V gave up 5 bases and J gave up 6 bases, with 13 bases separating them.

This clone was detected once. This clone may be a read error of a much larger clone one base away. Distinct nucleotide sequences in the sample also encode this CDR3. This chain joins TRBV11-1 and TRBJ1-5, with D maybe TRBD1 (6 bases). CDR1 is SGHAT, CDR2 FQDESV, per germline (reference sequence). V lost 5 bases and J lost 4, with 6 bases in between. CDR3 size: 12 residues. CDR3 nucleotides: TGTGCCAGCAGCCAGGGGAATCAGCCCCAGCATTTT. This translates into CASSQGNQPQHF.

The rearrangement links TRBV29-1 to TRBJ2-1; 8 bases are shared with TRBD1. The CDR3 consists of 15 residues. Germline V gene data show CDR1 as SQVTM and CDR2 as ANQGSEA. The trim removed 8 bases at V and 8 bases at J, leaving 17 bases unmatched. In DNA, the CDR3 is TGCAGCTATAAGGTTTATGGGACAGGACGCGATGAGCAGTTCTTC. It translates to CSYKVYGTGRDEQFF.

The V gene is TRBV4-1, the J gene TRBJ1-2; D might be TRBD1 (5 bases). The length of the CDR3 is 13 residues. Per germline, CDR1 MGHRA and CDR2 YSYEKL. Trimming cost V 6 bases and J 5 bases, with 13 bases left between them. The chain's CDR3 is CASSLGRQYGYTF. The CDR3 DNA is TGCGCCAGCAGTTTAGGGCGACAGTATGGCTACACCTTC.

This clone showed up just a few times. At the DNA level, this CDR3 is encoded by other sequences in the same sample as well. CDR3 sequence: CASRIQRVNNEQFF. DNA of the CDR3: TGTGCCAGCAGGATCCAGCGGGTGAACAATGAGCAGTTCTTC. The chain combines TRBV27 with TRBJ2-1, with a weak D call TRBD2 (6 bases). CDR3 size: 14 residues. Germline-derived CDR1 and CDR2 are MNHEY and SMNVEV (reference sequence). V dropped 6 bases and J dropped 5 bases, with 14 bases sitting between them.

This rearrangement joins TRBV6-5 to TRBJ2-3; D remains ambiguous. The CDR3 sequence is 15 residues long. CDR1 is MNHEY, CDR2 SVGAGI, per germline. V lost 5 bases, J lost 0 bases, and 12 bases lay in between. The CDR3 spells CASSLLLPSTDTQYF. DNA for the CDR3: TGTGCCAGCAGTCTCCTTCTCCCTAGCACAGATACGCAGTATTTT.

The CDR3 sequence is CASSPDRTYEQYF. The CDR3 DNA sequence: TGTGCCAGCAGCCCGGACAGGACCTACGAGCAGTACTTC. The rearrangement uses TRBV6-5 and TRBJ2-7; 7 bases match TRBD1. The CDR3 runs to 13 residues. J lost 2 bases, V lost 6 bases, and 4 bases had no gene match. Germline V gene lookup returns CDR1 MNHEY and CDR2 SVGAGI.

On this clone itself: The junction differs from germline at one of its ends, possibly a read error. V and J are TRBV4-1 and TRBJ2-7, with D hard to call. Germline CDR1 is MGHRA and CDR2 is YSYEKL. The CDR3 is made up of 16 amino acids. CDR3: CDSSTEAGKGYYEQYF. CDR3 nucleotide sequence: TGCGACAGCAGCACAGAAGCAGGAAAAGGCTACTACGAGCAGTACTTC.

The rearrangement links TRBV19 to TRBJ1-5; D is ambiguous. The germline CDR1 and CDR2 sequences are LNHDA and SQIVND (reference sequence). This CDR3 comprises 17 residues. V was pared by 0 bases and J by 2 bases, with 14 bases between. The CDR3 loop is CASSIDRDWRGNQPQHF. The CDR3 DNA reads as TGTGCCAGTAGTATAGATAGGGATTGGCGGGGCAATCAGCCCCAGCATTTT.

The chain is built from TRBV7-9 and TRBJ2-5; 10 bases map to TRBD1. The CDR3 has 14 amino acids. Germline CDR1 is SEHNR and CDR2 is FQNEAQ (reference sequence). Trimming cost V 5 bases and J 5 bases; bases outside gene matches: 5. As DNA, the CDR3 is TGTGCCAGCAGCCGACAGGGGGCGGGGGAGACCCAGTACTTC. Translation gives CASSRQGAGETQYF. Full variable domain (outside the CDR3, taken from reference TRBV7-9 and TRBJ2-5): DTGVSQNPRHKITKRGQNVTFRCDPISEHNRLYWYRQTLGQGPEFLTYFQNEAQLEKSRLLSDRFSAERPKGSFSTLEIQRTEQGDSAMYLCASSRQGAGETQYFGPGTRLLVL.

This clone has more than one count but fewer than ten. The CDR3 is CASRRVGGTYEQYF. Written as DNA, the CDR3 is TGTGCCAGCAGGAGGGTGGGAGGGACATACGAGCAGTACTTC. The rearrangement uses TRBV11-2 and TRBJ2-7, with TRBD2 as a possible D gene (7 bases). The CDR3 sequence is 14 residues long. Germline V gene data show CDR1 as SGHAT and CDR2 as FQNNGV. V lost 6 bases and J 4 bases, leaving 16 bases between the germline ends.

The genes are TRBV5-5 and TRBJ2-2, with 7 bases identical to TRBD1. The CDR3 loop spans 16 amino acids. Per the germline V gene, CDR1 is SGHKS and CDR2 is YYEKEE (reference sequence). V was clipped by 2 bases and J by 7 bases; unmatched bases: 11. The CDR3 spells CASSFTPPPGGGELFF. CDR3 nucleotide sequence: TGTGCCAGCAGCTTTACCCCACCCCCAGGGGGCGGGGAGCTGTTTTTT.

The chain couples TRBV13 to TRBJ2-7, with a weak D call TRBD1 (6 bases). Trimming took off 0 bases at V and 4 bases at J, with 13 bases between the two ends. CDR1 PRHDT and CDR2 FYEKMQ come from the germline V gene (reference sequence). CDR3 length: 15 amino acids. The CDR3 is CASSLGWQGSYEQYF. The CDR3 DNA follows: TGTGCCAGCAGCTTAGGCTGGCAGGGGAGTTACGAGCAGTACTTC.

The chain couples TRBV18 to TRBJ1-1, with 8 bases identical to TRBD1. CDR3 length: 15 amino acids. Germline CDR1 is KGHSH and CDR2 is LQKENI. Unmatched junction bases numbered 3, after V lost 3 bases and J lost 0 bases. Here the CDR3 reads CASSPGQGLNTEAFF. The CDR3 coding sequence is TGTGCCAGCTCACCTGGACAGGGCCTGAACACTGAAGCTTTCTTT.

The CDR3 sequence is CASSERDRESPLHF. CDR3 nucleotide sequence: TGTGCCAGCAGCGAAAGGGACAGGGAATCACCCCTCCACTTT. J is TRBJ1-6 and V is TRBV11-2; 9 nucleotides line up with TRBD1. V lost 5 bases, J lost 10 bases, and 6 bases stayed unmatched. The germline V gene has CDR1 SGHAT and CDR2 FQNNGV. This CDR3 region has 14 residues.

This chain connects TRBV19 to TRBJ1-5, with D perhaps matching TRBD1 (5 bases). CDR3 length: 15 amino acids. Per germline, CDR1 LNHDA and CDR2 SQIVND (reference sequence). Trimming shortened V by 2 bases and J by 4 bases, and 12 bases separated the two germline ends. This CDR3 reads CASSIQVAGNQPQHF. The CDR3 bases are TGTGCCAGTAGTATACAGGTCGCAGGGAATCAGCCCCAGCATTTT.

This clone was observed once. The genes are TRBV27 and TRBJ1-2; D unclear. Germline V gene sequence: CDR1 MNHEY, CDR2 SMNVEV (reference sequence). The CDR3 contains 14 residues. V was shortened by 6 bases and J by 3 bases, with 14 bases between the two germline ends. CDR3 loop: CASRSPRPDYGYTF. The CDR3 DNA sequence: TGTGCCAGCAGGTCCCCGAGGCCTGACTATGGCTACACCTTC.

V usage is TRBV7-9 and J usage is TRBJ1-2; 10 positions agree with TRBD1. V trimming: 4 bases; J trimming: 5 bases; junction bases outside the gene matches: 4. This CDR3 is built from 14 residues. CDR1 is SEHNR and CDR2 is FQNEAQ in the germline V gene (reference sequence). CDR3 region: CASSSRTGGYGYTF. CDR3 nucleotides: TGTGCCAGCAGCTCTCGGACAGGGGGGTATGGCTACACCTTC.

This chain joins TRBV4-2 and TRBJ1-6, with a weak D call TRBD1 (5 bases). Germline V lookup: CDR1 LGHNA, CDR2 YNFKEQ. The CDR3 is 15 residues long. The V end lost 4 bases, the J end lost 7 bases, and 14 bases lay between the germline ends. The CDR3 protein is CASSPPTGGNSPLHF. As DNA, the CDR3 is TGTGCCAGCAGCCCTCCTACAGGAGGGAATTCACCCCTCCACTTT.

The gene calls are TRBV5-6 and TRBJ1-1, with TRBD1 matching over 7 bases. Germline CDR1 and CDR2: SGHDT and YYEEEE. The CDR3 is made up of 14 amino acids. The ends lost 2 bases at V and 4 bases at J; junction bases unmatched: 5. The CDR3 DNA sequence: TGTGCCAGCAGCTTAATACAGGGGCCCACTGAAGCTTTCTTT. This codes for CASSLIQGPTEAFF. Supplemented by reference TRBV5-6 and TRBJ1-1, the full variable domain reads DAGVTQSPTHLIKTRGQQVTLRCSPKSGHDTVSWYQQALGQGPQFIFQYYEEEERQRGNFPDRFSGHQFPNYSSELNVNALLLGDSALYLCASSLIQGPTEAFFGQGTRLTVV.

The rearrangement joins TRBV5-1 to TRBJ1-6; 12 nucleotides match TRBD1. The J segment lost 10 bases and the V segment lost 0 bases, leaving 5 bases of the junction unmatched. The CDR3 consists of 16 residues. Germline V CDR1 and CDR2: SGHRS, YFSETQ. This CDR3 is CASSLVGTGGESPLHF. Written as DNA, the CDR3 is TGCGCCAGCAGCTTGGTGGGGACAGGGGGCGAATCACCCCTCCACTTT.